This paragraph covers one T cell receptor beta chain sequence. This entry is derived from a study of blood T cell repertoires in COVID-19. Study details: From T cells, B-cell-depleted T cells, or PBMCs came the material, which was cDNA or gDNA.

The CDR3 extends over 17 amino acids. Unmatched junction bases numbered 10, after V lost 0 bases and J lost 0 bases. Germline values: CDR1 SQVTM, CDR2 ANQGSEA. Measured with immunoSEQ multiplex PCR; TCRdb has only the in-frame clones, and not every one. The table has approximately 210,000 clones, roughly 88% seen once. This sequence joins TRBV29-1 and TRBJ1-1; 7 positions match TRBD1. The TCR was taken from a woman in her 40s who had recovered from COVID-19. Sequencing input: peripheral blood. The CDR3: CSVEDRGTGQMNTEAFF. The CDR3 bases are TGCAGCGTTGAAGATCGAGGAACGGGACAGATGAACACTGAAGCTTTCTTT.